Each of the 3 T cell receptor beta chains below was sequenced from the same sample in a study of read filtering for tumor transcriptome and immune sequencing. The library was built from 400 ng RNA with molecular barcoded adaptors for alpha/delta and beta/gamma chains. TCRdb ran MiXCR on the reads and lists one entry per CDR3 protein. The profile covers 60,000 to 80,000 distinct CDR3 sequences, with around 14% appearing a single time and under 55% taken by the ten largest. Sequencing was performed on a population of CD138-negative cells sorted from bone marrow. Receptors were obtained from a donor aged 40 or older with multiple myeloma.

This clonotype has at least ten counts. The J gene is TRBJ2-2, the V gene TRBV25-1; a possible D gene is TRBD1 (7 bases). This CDR3 contains 15 residues. The germline CDR1 and CDR2 sequences are MGHDK and SYGVNS. The V end lost 4 bases, the J end lost 3 bases, and 12 bases lay between the germline ends. CDR3 bases: TGTGCCAGCAGTGTCGCCAGGGGGGACACCGGGGAGCTGTTTTTT. It specifies CASSVARGDTGELFF.

The table lists this clonotype with a few counts. The V gene is TRBV11-2, the J gene TRBJ2-2; TRBD2 aligns across 10 bases. Germline values: CDR1 SGHAT, CDR2 FQNNGV. This CDR3 is built from 14 residues. V lost 7 bases, J lost 5 bases, and 4 bases stayed unmatched. Written as DNA, the CDR3 is TGTGCCAGCAAAGCGGGAGGGCGAACCGGGGAGCTGTTTTTT. It yields the protein CASKAGGRTGELFF.

Remarks on this clonotype: One base away lies a much larger clone, so this may be a sequencing read error. The chain has TRBV7-2 and TRBJ1-2, with D perhaps matching TRBD1 (6 bases). The CDR3 loop spans 13 amino acids. CDR1 and CDR2 from the germline V gene are SGHTA and FQGNSA. Trimming took off 3 bases at V and 9 bases at J, with 14 bases between the two ends. The CDR3, as DNA: TGTGCCAGCAGCTTTGGAGGGGGGTATCGCTACACCTTC. It is translated as CASSFGGGYRYTF.